A single sample gave rise to the 6 T cell receptor beta chains below, sequenced in a study of shared clonotypes between healthy human individuals. This table comes from immunoSEQ multiplex PCR, and its TCRdb copy is limited to in-frame clones, with some not included. The sample holds more than 2 million clones, roughly 95% seen once. Input material: naive CD4+ T cells sorted from blood. Indicated subset: CD45RA+ positively selected. The receptors originated from a man aged 18 to 30 in good health.

The chain has TRBV4-1 and TRBJ1-4; no firm D call. Deletions cut 0 bases from V and 5 bases from J, with 10 bases between. The CDR3 totals 15 residues. The germline V gene has CDR1 MGHRA and CDR2 YSYEKL. This CDR3 is CASSQDFAVNEKLFF. The CDR3 DNA reads as TGCGCCAGCAGCCAAGATTTCGCGGTAAATGAAAAACTGTTTTTT.

The chain has TRBV25-1 and TRBJ2-1; D perhaps matches TRBD1 (6 bases). The CDR3 contains 13 residues. Trimming removed 6 bases at V and 5 bases at J, with 11 bases between. Per germline, CDR1 MGHDK and CDR2 SYGVNS. CDR3 DNA sequence: TGTGCCAGCAGCTGGACAGTTAACAATGAGCAGTTCTTC. Amino acid sequence: CASSWTVNNEQFF.

Comment on this clone: Other DNA sequences in this specimen translate into the identical CDR3. The rearrangement links TRBV30 to TRBJ1-6, with D hard to call. Per germline, CDR1 GTSNPN and CDR2 SVGIG (reference sequence). Trimming pared 1 base from V and 0 bases from J, leaving 10 bases between. The length of the CDR3 is 16 residues. The CDR3 region has the DNA TGTGCCTGGAGTGCCCTCAGGAGCTCCTATAATTCACCCCTCCACTTT. Amino acid sequence: CAWSALRSSYNSPLHF.

The rearrangement links TRBV5-4 to TRBJ2-7, with 7 nucleotides matching TRBD2. Unmatched junction bases numbered 14, after V lost 4 bases and J lost 1 base. This CDR3 is built from 17 residues. Germline V CDR1 and CDR2: SGHNT, YYREEE (reference sequence). The DNA for the CDR3 is TGTGCCAGCAGCCCCGTTGCTACTAGCGCGTTTTCCTACGAGCAGTACTTC. As protein: CASSPVATSAFSYEQYF.

Concerning this clone itself: A junction boundary mismatches the germline segment, possibly from a read error. This chain links TRBV6-5 with TRBJ2-7, with unresolved D. This CDR3 has 14 residues. The V gene's germline CDR1 is MNHEY and CDR2 SVGAGI. DNA for the CDR3: TGTGCCAGCAGTTACTCAAAGGGCTCCAACGAGCAGTACTTC. It is translated as CASSYSKGSNEQYF.

The rearrangement links TRBV6-5 to TRBJ2-3; 12 positions agree with TRBD2. Germline trimming cut 3 bases from V and 6 bases from J; bases unmatched to any gene: 4. CDR1 and CDR2 (germline): MNHEY, SVGAGI. The CDR3 runs to 15 residues. The CDR3 region has the DNA TGTGCCAGCAGTTATCAGCTAGCGGGGGGGGATACGCAGTATTTT. The encoded protein is CASSYQLAGGDTQYF.